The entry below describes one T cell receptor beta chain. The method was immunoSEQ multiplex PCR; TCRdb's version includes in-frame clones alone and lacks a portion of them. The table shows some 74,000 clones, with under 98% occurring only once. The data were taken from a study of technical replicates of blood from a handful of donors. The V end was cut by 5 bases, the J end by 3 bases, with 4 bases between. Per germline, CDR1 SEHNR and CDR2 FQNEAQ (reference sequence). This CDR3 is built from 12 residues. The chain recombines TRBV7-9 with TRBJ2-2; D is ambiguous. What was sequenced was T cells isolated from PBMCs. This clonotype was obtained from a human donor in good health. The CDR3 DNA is TGTGCCAGCAGCCCCTACACCGGGGAGCTGTTTTTT. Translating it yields CASSPYTGELFF.